What follows describes a single TCR beta chain. Its cognate antigen has yet to be identified. Nothing much larger sits one base from this clone, and base qualities are not available. This sample was taken from a study of T cell repertoires in aging, cancer and after chemotherapy (dated by TCRdb to the late 2010s). General notes on the study: Donors spanned six age groups from 30 or younger to 70 or older, with at least three individuals per group. Alongside around 98 healthy donors serving as a reference group, the cohort included roughly 220 cancer patients, of whom roughly 92 had hematological cancers and 124 had solid cancers. Control TCR repertoires from healthy donors were recorded over several months to years, and clear clonal overlap was observed across re-sampling. The study profiled peripheral blood TCR beta repertoires from healthy donors and cancer patients to examine immunoaging and T cell reconstitution after chemotherapy. The complete dataset included roughly 8.8 million TCR reads.

Rearranged TRB sequences spanning V, D and J segments were amplified by multiplex touch-down PCR using a mixed TRB-A/B primer pool. Illumina adapters and sample indices were attached to the amplicons in two consecutive PCR reactions using Phusion HS II polymerase. Amplicons were gel-purified with the NucleoSpin Gel and PCR Clean-up kit, then checked with Qubit and an Agilent 2100 Bioanalyzer. Sequencing of the libraries was done on an Illumina MiSeq with paired-end, single-indexed 600-cycle runs. The original pipeline was this. MiXCR versions 2.12 and 3.0.5 were used to process the TRB sequences. A clone was defined as each unique CDR3 nucleotide sequence, and only productive sequences supported by at least two reads were kept. The repertoire metrics were Shannon diversity, evenness, clonality (defined as one minus evenness), and alpha-parameterized diversity profiles covering alpha 0 to 5. The IGoR algorithm was used to calculate generation probabilities of clones in the paired pre- and post-chemotherapy samples. The public reads were reanalyzed by TCRdb: fastp trimming at Q25, MiXCR alignment, in-frame beta chains only. Every CDR3 protein is listed once, alongside the most common genes and DNA of its rows. V and J calls and clone size were set by TCRdb, not the authors. The sample table lists more than 10,000 distinct CDR3 sequences, around a quarter of them with a count of one. The top ten clones comprise less than 3% of the sample.

Genomic DNA extracted from peripheral blood, rather than sorted cells or RNA, was used as the source for amplification of TCR beta rearrangements. Findings and caveats that apply to the study as a whole: In healthy donors, the decline in TCR diversity with age was mainly due to loss of richness, whereas in cancer patients loss of evenness also played a role. According to the authors, the repertoire data do not allow conclusions to be drawn about immunological memory after chemotherapy. Untreated patients with hematological or solid cancers showed significantly lower blood TCR diversity and higher clonality than age-matched healthy donors. An increase in median generation probability over the chemotherapy interval was observed in both cancer cohorts, suggesting that the repertoire was reconstituted through rebound thymic output.

Looking up the germline V gene yields CDR1 MRHNA and CDR2 SNTAGT. The trim is 0 bases for V and 1 base for J, with a gap of 9 bases between the germline ends. Measured from the cysteine to the phenylalanine, the CDR3 is 15 residues long. Just the 45-base CDR3 DNA is kept, in frame starting at base 1. This sequence originates from a human donor in good health. Recombination connected TRBV6-4 to TRBJ1-1; TRBD1 is perhaps the D gene, given 5 matching bases. Specimen: blood. The DNA sequence is TGTGCCAGCAGTGACTCTGACAGTCCGAACACTGAAGCTTTCTTT. This gives the protein CASSDSDSPNTEAFF.